The 9 T cell receptor beta chains below come from one sample, sequenced in a study of radiotherapy plus CTLA-4 blockade in lung cancer (dated by TCRdb to between 2018 and 2020). The protocol used for the library was the immunoSEQ multiplex PCR assay. TCRdb mirrors the immuneACCESS table, restricted to in-frame sequences. Some clones are absent from its copies; in checked studies, under half trace to an unresolved V gene, and the reason for the others is unknown. The sample table holds roughly 120,000 clones, of which about four fifths were seen once. The ten largest clones capture approximately 5.2% of the sample. Sample: peripheral blood, taken from a patient treated with radiotherapy plus ipilimumab. These receptors came from a human donor with non-small cell lung cancer who had a partial response to radiotherapy plus ipilimumab.

This clone was observed a single time. V is TRBV5-6 and J is TRBJ2-3; a possible D gene is TRBD1 (6 bases). There are 13 residues in the CDR3. Germline values: CDR1 SGHDT, CDR2 YYEEEE. V was clipped by 7 bases and J by 2 bases, with 11 bases between them. CDR3 DNA: TGTGCCAGCTTAGGGGGAAACACAGATACGCAGTATTTT. It encodes CASLGGNTDTQYF.

This chain uses TRBV27 with TRBJ1-1, with TRBD1 matching over 7 bases. With V trimmed by 5 bases and J by 0 bases, 6 bases remained unmatched. This CDR3 is 15 amino acids long. Germline assignment: CDR1 MNHEY and CDR2 SMNVEV (reference sequence). The CDR3 bases are TGTGCCAGCAGTCGGGACAGTGAAATGAACACTGAAGCTTTCTTT. This translates into CASSRDSEMNTEAFF.

In this sample, this clone turned up once. The chain is built from TRBV5-1 and TRBJ2-3; TRBD2 matches at 10 bases. The CDR3 sequence is 15 residues long. Germline lookup yields CDR1 SGHRS and CDR2 YFSETQ. V lost 4 bases and J lost 6; bases outside the gene matches: 8. The DNA of the CDR3 is TGCGCCAGCAGCCGGAGCGGGAGGGCGGGGGATACGCAGTATTTT. This encodes CASSRSGRAGDTQYF.

The V gene is TRBV4-1, the J gene TRBJ2-3, with 7 bases aligning to TRBD1. The CDR3 is 15 amino acids. Germline assignment: CDR1 MGHRA and CDR2 YSYEKL. Germline trimming cut 2 bases from V and 7 bases from J; bases unmatched to any gene: 9. CDR3 protein: CASSQQTGQFNTQYF. CDR3 DNA: TGCGCCAGCAGCCAACAGACAGGGCAGTTCAATACGCAGTATTTT.

In this sample, this clone turned up once. The V and J genes are TRBV28 and TRBJ2-2; D unclear. Germline loops: CDR1 MDHEN, CDR2 SYDVKM. Trimming took off 3 bases at V and 2 bases at J, with 7 bases between the two ends. This CDR3 contains 14 residues. For the CDR3, the DNA is TGTGCCAGCAGTTTCTGGGCTAACACCGGGGAGCTGTTTTTT. Protein product: CASSFWANTGELFF.

This clone showed up just a few times. The J gene is TRBJ2-3, the V gene TRBV7-2, with TRBD2 matching 8 bases. The germline V gene encodes CDR1 SGHTA and CDR2 FQGNSA. The CDR3 has 15 amino acids. V trimming: 2 bases; J trimming: 1 base; junction bases outside the gene matches: 2. The CDR3 loop reads CASSLTSGGTDTQYF. CDR3 DNA: TGTGCCAGCAGCTTAACTAGCGGAGGCACAGATACGCAGTATTTT.

The rearrangement links TRBV11-3 to TRBJ1-1, with a possible D match to TRBD1 (6 bases). The CDR3 spans 13 residues. The V end was cut by 5 bases, the J end by 6 bases, with 13 bases between. Germline CDR1 SGHNT, CDR2 YENEEA. CDR3 region: CASSNRDTSEAFF. As DNA, the CDR3 is TGTGCCAGCAGCAACCGGGACACCTCTGAAGCTTTCTTT.

The chain recombines TRBV7-9 with TRBJ1-1, with 7 bases that match TRBD1. The ends lost 3 bases at V and 3 bases at J; junction bases unmatched: 4. The germline V gene has CDR1 SEHNR and CDR2 FQNEAQ (reference sequence). The CDR3 consists of 14 residues. The CDR3 is CASSFKGGHTEAFF. CDR3 in DNA: TGTGCCAGCAGCTTCAAAGGGGGCCACACTGAAGCTTTCTTT.

This sequence joins TRBV6-1 and TRBJ1-1, with a tentative D call TRBD1 (5 bases). The V end lost 6 bases, the J end lost 5 bases, and 16 bases lay between the germline ends. Germline CDR1 MNHNS, CDR2 SASEGT. The CDR3 contains 14 residues. The CDR3 protein is CASSMTGGDTEAFF. The CDR3 DNA follows: TGTGCCAGCAGCATGACGGGGGGGGATACTGAAGCTTTCTTT.